The 29 T cell receptor beta chains below all came from one sample that was sequenced in a study of blood T cell repertoires in COVID-19. Profiling relied on immunoSEQ multiplex PCR, and the TCRdb table lists in-frame clones only, not all of them. Of 98,000 or so clones in the sample, 89% were seen once. Specimen: peripheral blood. These receptors all stem from a man aged 55 to 69 with COVID-19, enrolled during active disease.

The chain uses TRBV28 and TRBJ2-5, with 7 bases identical to TRBD1. Trimming cost V 7 bases and J 5 bases; bases outside gene matches: 7. The CDR3 extends over 13 amino acids. Per the germline V gene, CDR1 is MDHEN and CDR2 is SYDVKM. As DNA, the CDR3 is TGTGCCAGCACCGACAGGGCTTCTGAGACCCAGTACTTC. This gives the protein CASTDRASETQYF.

V is TRBV4-2 and J is TRBJ2-1; 10 bases align to TRBD2. The CDR3 runs to 16 residues. V shed 2 bases, J shed 3 bases, and the junction held 4 bases outside the gene matches. Germline V gene lookup returns CDR1 LGHNA and CDR2 YNFKEQ. The CDR3 is CASSQSASGSYNEQFF. The CDR3 nucleotides read TGTGCCAGCAGCCAATCGGCTAGCGGGAGCTACAATGAGCAGTTCTTC.

The chain carries TRBV10-3 and TRBJ2-3; weak D call: TRBD1 (6 bases). The V gene lost 3 bases and the J gene lost 1 base, with 14 bases spanning the gap. This CDR3 region has 16 residues. Per the germline V gene, CDR1 is ENHRY and CDR2 is SYGVKD. CDR3 DNA sequence: TGTGCCATCAGTGAAATAGGGGGTAGAGGCACAGATACGCAGTATTTT. Residues: CAISEIGGRGTDTQYF.

The chain has TRBV18 and TRBJ1-1; 9 bases align to TRBD1. Trimming at V came to 3 bases and at J to 3 bases, leaving 5 bases not matched to a gene. CDR1 and CDR2 (germline): KGHSH, LQKENI. This CDR3 comprises 15 residues. In DNA, the CDR3 is TGTGCCAGCTCACCGGGACAGGGCCTCTACACTGAAGCTTTCTTT. As protein: CASSPGQGLYTEAFF.

The CDR3 sequence: CASSLVSGGEGDTQYF. The CDR3 DNA reads TGTGCCAGCAGCTTAGTCTCGGGGGGAGAAGGAGATACGCAGTATTTT. The J gene is TRBJ2-3, the V gene TRBV7-8, with 7 bases lining up with TRBD2. J was trimmed by 5 bases and V by 1 base; bases with no gene match: 9. This CDR3 is 16 amino acids long. Germline V gene sequence: CDR1 SGHVS, CDR2 FQNEAQ.

The V and J genes are TRBV12-3 or TRBV12-4 and TRBJ1-2, with D perhaps TRBD1 (6 bases). This CDR3 comprises 13 residues. Trimming removed 6 bases from V and 4 bases from J, with 12 bases in between. CDR3 sequence reads: CASSYGQPYGYTF. CDR3 bases: TGTGCCAGCAGCTATGGACAGCCCTATGGCTACACCTTC.

This clone was counted only a few times. The V call is TRBV5-1, the J call TRBJ2-6, with no clear D. The CDR3 sequence is 17 residues long. Germline lookup yields CDR1 SGHRS and CDR2 YFSETQ. Trimming pared 0 bases from V and 0 bases from J, leaving 10 bases between. The CDR3 sequence: CASSLGAPSSGANVLTF. The DNA for the CDR3 is TGCGCCAGCAGCTTGGGGGCCCCATCCTCTGGGGCCAACGTCCTGACTTTC.

V gene TRBV25-1 combines with J gene TRBJ1-1; maybe TRBD1 (6 bases). This CDR3 has 11 residues. V lost 8 bases and J lost 5, with 9 bases in between. Germline V gene sequence: CDR1 MGHDK, CDR2 SYGVNS. DNA of the CDR3: TGTGCCAGCCCCAGGGGTACTGAAGCTTTCTTT. It encodes CASPRGTEAFF.

This clone was observed a few times. The V call is TRBV21-1, the J call TRBJ1-2; the D call of TRBD1 is as the table states it, not checked on the DNA. TRBV21-1 is tagged as a pseudogene. The CDR3 extends over 16 amino acids. CDR3 region: CASSPHRGQGAAGYTF. The DNA of the CDR3 is TGTGCCAGCAGCCCGCATAGGGGACAGGGTGCGGCTGGCTACACCTTC.

The genes are TRBV4-1 and TRBJ2-7, with D possibly matching TRBD2 (5 bases). Germline CDR1 and CDR2: MGHRA and YSYEKL. V gave up 3 bases and J gave up 5 bases, with 17 bases separating them. This CDR3 region has 15 residues. The CDR3: CASSHRMASFNEQYF. The CDR3 bases are TGCGCCAGCAGCCATCGAATGGCTAGCTTCAACGAGCAGTACTTC.

The CDR3, as DNA: TGTGCCACCAGTGATTCGGGGACAGGGGTCACCGGGGAGCTGTTTTTT. Translated, it gives CATSDSGTGVTGELFF. This sequence joins TRBV24-1 and TRBJ2-2; TRBD1 matches at 10 bases. The ends lost 2 bases at V and 4 bases at J; junction bases unmatched: 3. The length of the CDR3 is 16 residues. Germline V gene sequence: CDR1 KGHDR, CDR2 SFDVKD.

Only a few counts were recorded for this clone. V gene TRBV3-1 (or the pseudogene TRBV3-2) combines with J gene TRBJ2-7; D is undetermined. The CDR3 runs to 14 residues. From germline, CDR1 is LGHDT and CDR2 YNNKEL (reference sequence). With 1 base removed from V and 2 bases from J, the gap between germline ends came to 9 bases. The CDR3 sequence: CASSQGRKAYEQYF. The CDR3 DNA sequence: TGTGCCAGCAGCCAAGGCAGAAAAGCCTACGAGCAGTACTTC.

V and J are TRBV18 and TRBJ1-2; D unresolved. From germline, CDR1 is KGHSH and CDR2 LQKENI. This CDR3 has 12 amino acids. Trimming left V 3 bases short and J 5 bases short, with 7 bases between. The CDR3, as DNA: TGTGCCAGCTCACCCGCTCGGTATGGCTACACCTTC. Translation gives CASSPARYGYTF.

This clone was picked up one time. The gene calls are TRBV7-2 and TRBJ2-7, with 8 bases fitting TRBD2. CDR1 is SGHTA and CDR2 is FQGNSA in the germline V gene. CDR3 size: 15 residues. V shed 1 base and J 5 bases; nucleotides not matched to a gene: 7. CDR3 loop: CASSLVETSANEQYF. The CDR3 coding sequence is TGTGCCAGCAGCTTAGTGGAGACTAGCGCTAACGAGCAGTACTTC.

This rearrangement joins TRBV12-3 or TRBV12-4 to TRBJ1-2, with 11 nucleotides matching TRBD1. This CDR3 contains 13 residues. The V segment lost 3 bases and the J segment 8 bases; nucleotides outside the gene matches: 2. This chain's CDR3 is CASSFGQGAGYTF. In nucleotides, the CDR3 is TGTGCCAGCAGTTTTGGACAGGGGGCCGGCTACACCTTC.

V and J are TRBV10-3 and TRBJ2-2; 15 positions match TRBD2. The CDR3 runs to 17 residues. Trimming at V came to 8 bases and at J to 4 bases, leaving 8 bases not matched to a gene. Germline V gives CDR1 ENHRY, CDR2 SYGVKD. CDR3 residues: CAIRGLAGGPGTGELFF. Here the CDR3 DNA reads TGTGCCATCCGAGGACTAGCGGGAGGGCCGGGCACCGGGGAGCTGTTTTTT.

This chain connects TRBV11-3 to TRBJ2-7; D call uncertain. Germline assignment: CDR1 SGHNT and CDR2 YENEEA. Deletions cut 3 bases from V and 7 bases from J, with 13 bases between. The CDR3 is 13 amino acids. The CDR3 region has the DNA TGTGCCAGCAGCTTGGGTTCTCGGGTAGAGCAGTACTTC. Its translation: CASSLGSRVEQYF.

V and J are TRBV11-2 and TRBJ2-1, with 7 bases lining up with TRBD2. Trimming at V came to 5 bases and at J to 0 bases, leaving 4 bases not matched to a gene. Germline CDR1 SGHAT, CDR2 FQNNGV. CDR3 length: 15 residues. CDR3 protein: CASSLSSGSYNEQFF. Here the CDR3 DNA reads TGTGCCAGCAGCCTCTCTAGCGGCTCCTACAATGAGCAGTTCTTC.

This clone occurred a few times. The rearrangement links TRBV11-3 to TRBJ2-7, with D possibly being TRBD1 (5 bases). Germline lookup yields CDR1 SGHNT and CDR2 YENEEA. Deletions cut 1 base from V and 7 bases from J, with 14 bases between. This CDR3 is built from 14 residues. CDR3 amino acids: CASSLVTATWEQYF. CDR3 in DNA: TGTGCCAGCAGCTTAGTGACAGCTACCTGGGAGCAGTACTTC.

This sequence joins TRBV10-3 and TRBJ1-1, with a weak D call TRBD1 (6 bases). This CDR3 is built from 14 residues. Germline CDR1 reads ENHRY; CDR2 reads SYGVKD. The germline V and J ends were trimmed by 2 bases and 0 bases, with 7 bases remaining between them. For the CDR3, the DNA is TGTGCCATCAGTGAGAGGACAGTGAACACTGAAGCTTTCTTT. It specifies CAISERTVNTEAFF.

The J gene is TRBJ2-1, the V gene TRBV27; the match to TRBD2 covers 12 bases. V dropped 4 bases and J dropped 7; count of bases not matched to a gene: 8. Germline lookup yields CDR1 MNHEY and CDR2 SMNVEV (reference sequence). There are 16 residues in the CDR3. The CDR3 sequence: CASSSPTSGSHNEQFF. In DNA, the CDR3 is TGTGCCAGCAGTTCCCCGACTAGCGGGAGTCATAATGAGCAGTTCTTC.

The rearrangement joins TRBV27 to TRBJ1-1, with D maybe TRBD1 (5 bases). CDR1 is MNHEY, CDR2 SMNVEV, per germline (reference sequence). Trimming stripped 8 bases from V and 5 bases from J, with 12 bases between. The CDR3 is 12 residues long. The CDR3 bases are TGTGCCAGCGGGGCGCCTTGGACTGAAGCTTTCTTT. Its translation: CASGAPWTEAFF.

There are a few counts of this clone. For the CDR3, the DNA is TGTGCCAGCTCCAGGGGTACCTATGGCTACACCTTC. Translating gives CASSRGTYGYTF. The V call is TRBV18, the J call TRBJ1-2; D perhaps matches TRBD1 (6 bases). V gave up 6 bases and J gave up 4 bases, with 9 bases separating them. This CDR3 is built from 12 residues. Germline assignment: CDR1 KGHSH and CDR2 LQKENI.

The chain couples TRBV7-3 to TRBJ2-5, with 9 positions matching TRBD2. The CDR3 is made up of 16 amino acids. The V gene end was trimmed by 0 bases and the J gene end by 5 bases; junction bases not matched to a gene: 7. Germline V gives CDR1 SGHTA, CDR2 FQGTGA. The CDR3 DNA is TGTGCCAGCAGCTTAACTATAGCGGGAGCAGGCGAGACCCAGTACTTC. It specifies CASSLTIAGAGETQYF.

Only one count was recorded for this clone. As DNA, the CDR3 is TGTGCCAGCAGCTTAGGAGGAGAGGCCGGGGAGCTGTTTTTT. Translated, it gives CASSLGGEAGELFF. V is TRBV7-8 and J is TRBJ2-2; unclear D gene. There are 14 residues in the CDR3. Germline V gives CDR1 SGHVS, CDR2 FQNEAQ. The germline V and J ends were trimmed by 1 base and 6 bases, with 9 bases remaining between them.

This clone was seen only once. This chain joins TRBV7-2 and TRBJ2-3; 9 bases fit TRBD2. Germline-derived CDR1 and CDR2 are SGHTA and FQGNSA. CDR3 size: 16 residues. V dropped 5 bases and J dropped 4; count of bases not matched to a gene: 10. CDR3: CASSLLGTSIADTQYF. CDR3 nucleotides: TGTGCCAGCAGCCTGCTTGGGACTAGCATCGCAGATACGCAGTATTTT.

The chain is built from TRBV24-1 and TRBJ1-2; 7 nucleotides line up with TRBD1. The CDR3 spans 13 residues. Trimming removed 5 bases from V and 6 bases from J; junction bases left unmatched: 5. CDR1 and CDR2 from the germline V gene are KGHDR and SFDVKD. The CDR3 DNA is TGTGCCACCAGTGTCGGACAGGCGGATGGCTACACCTTC. Translation gives CATSVGQADGYTF.

The rearrangement uses TRBV19 and TRBJ2-1, with D perhaps matching TRBD2 (5 bases). Germline CDR1 and CDR2: LNHDA and SQIVND (reference sequence). Trimming removed 1 base at V and 8 bases at J, with 15 bases between. The length of the CDR3 is 15 residues. The CDR3 bases are TGTGCCAGTAGTATAGCAGCGGCCCGAAGCGATGAGCAGTTCTTC. Translation: CASSIAAARSDEQFF.

The chain employs TRBV27 and TRBJ1-2; D is possibly TRBD1 (6 bases). The CDR3 has 16 amino acids. Deletions cut 4 bases from V and 4 bases from J, with 19 bases between. Looked up from germline, CDR1 is MNHEY and CDR2 is SMNVEV (reference sequence). CDR3 coding DNA: TGTGCCAGCAGTTCGGATCGGGACACCGCCAGCTATGGCTACACCTTC. It specifies CASSSDRDTASYGYTF.